Listed below are T cell receptor beta chains from one sample, sequenced in a study of T cell repertoires in cytomegalovirus infection. Via MiXCR, TCRdb re-called the reads, giving one row per CDR3 protein. The table has approximately 550,000 distinct CDR3 sequences, more than 15% seen once. Sequenced sample: CD8+ T cells from PBMCs. Receptor source: a human donor in good health (CMV status not recorded). Some clones in this sample may be carry-over from other donors' samples. Both conserved end residues are part of each CDR3. D genes are given only for firm matches.

>TRBD1|TRBJ1-2|TRBV27
CASSARGHGYTF
>-|TRBJ1-1|TRBV4-1
CASSHLDRGSTEAFF
>TRBD2|TRBJ2-1|TRBV10-2
CASSESAGSSYNEQFF
>TRBD1|TRBJ2-7|TRBV7-8
CASSPYSTGNYEQYF
>TRBD2|TRBJ2-2|TRBV27
CASSGGLAPTGELFF
>-|TRBJ1-3|TRBV30
CAWSVYQRLSGNTIYF
>-|TRBJ2-7|TRBV9
CASSGEGGSYEQYF
>TRBD1|TRBJ1-2|TRBV27
CASSLRGSYGYTF
>-|TRBJ1-6|TRBV14
CASSQWRGDLLTLHF
>TRBD1|TRBJ2-5|TRBV6-5
CASSYHKWQGDETQYF
>-|TRBJ1-6|TRBV9
CASSPTSGHPRNSPLHF
>-|TRBJ1-2|TRBV20-1
CSARARDSHGYTF
>-|TRBJ1-5|TRBV5-5
CASSLYGPLSANQPQHF
>-|TRBJ1-3|TRBV3-1
CARVLVFRRSSGNTIYF
>TRBD1|TRBJ2-5|TRBV7-9
CASDLVGTGGRETQYF
>-|TRBJ2-7|TRBV5-6
CASSLEVGYAYEQYF
>-|TRBJ2-5|TRBV7-9
CASSRDRAQYF